Listed below are T cell receptor beta chains from one sample, sequenced in a study of blood T cell repertoires in COVID-19. Profiling relied on immunoSEQ multiplex PCR, and the TCRdb table lists in-frame clones only, not all of them. The data hold around 140,000 clones, with around 88% observed a single time. Source material: peripheral blood. The receptors here all came from a man between 60 and 75 years old with active or convalescent COVID-19. CDR3s include the opening cysteine and the closing phenylalanine or tryptophan. D genes are given only for firm matches. Not every row has a clone size; where given, it reads once, few, many or a size class.

v_gene	j_gene	abundance	d_gene	CDR3nt	CDR3aa
TRBV21-1	TRBJ1-4	.	.	TGTGCCAGCGTGGGAGAAGAAAAACTGTTTTTT	CASVGEEKLFF
TRBV6-4	TRBJ2-3	.	.	TGTGCCAGCAGTCACTCTAGGGGATTAACTAGCACAGATACGCAGTATTTT	CASSHSRGLTSTDTQYF
TRBV28	TRBJ1-2	.	.	TGTGCCAGCAGTTTACCACTTGGGGGCGGCTACACCTTC	CASSLPLGGGYTF
TRBV25-1	TRBJ2-3	.	.	TGTGCCAGCAGTGAATCTTGGCCTAGGGGGACAGATACGCAGTATTTT	CASSESWPRGTDTQYF
TRBV18	TRBJ2-7	.	TRBD1	TGTGCCAGCTCACCCGGGACAGGGGGAAACCACGAGCAGTACTTC	CASSPGTGGNHEQYF
TRBV4-2	TRBJ1-4	.	TRBD1	TGTGCCAGCAGCCAAGAATCCAGGGACAGGGCTTTTTTT	CASSQESRDRAFF
TRBV5-4	TRBJ2-5	.	.	TGTGCCAGCAGCGGGGGTGGGACTCAGACTTCCCAGTACTTC	CASSGGGTQTSQYF
TRBV9	TRBJ2-1	few	.	TGTGCCAGCAGCGTAGCAAGCGGGCGGCAGTTCTTC	CASSVASGRQFF
TRBV2	TRBJ2-1	.	TRBD2	TGTGCCAGCTGGGGACTAGGGAGCTCCTACAATGAGCAGTTCTTC	CASWGLGSSYNEQFF
TRBV3-1/TRBV3-2	TRBJ2-3	.	TRBD2	TGTGCCAGCAGCCAAGATGACAGCGGGAGAAACACAGATACGCAGTATTTT	CASSQDDSGRNTDTQYF
TRBV2	TRBJ1-1	.	.	TGTGCCAGCCTCCTACCCGGGGGGGGCGTGAACACTGAAGCTTTCTTT	CASLLPGGGVNTEAFF
TRBV6-6	TRBJ2-7	.	TRBD2	TGTGCCAGCAGTTACTCACTGGGGGGGGAGCAGTACTTC	CASSYSLGGEQYF
TRBV6-5	TRBJ1-1	.	.	TGTGCCAGCAGTTATAGCGATTGGGCAGCTCGAACTGAAGCTTTCTTT	CASSYSDWAARTEAFF
TRBV10-3	TRBJ2-7	.	.	TGTGCCATCAGTTTAACTTCCTACGAGCAGTACTTC	CAISLTSYEQYF
TRBV18	TRBJ1-4	.	.	TGTGCCAGCTCACCTACTACGGGAGTGGGTGAAAAACTGTTTTTT	CASSPTTGVGEKLFF
TRBV28	TRBJ1-6	.	TRBD1	TGTGCCAGCGGGACCTCGGACAGGGGGAATTCACCCCTCCACTTT	CASGTSDRGNSPLHF
TRBV7-2	TRBJ1-2	.	TRBD1	TGTGCCAGCAGCCAAGGGACAGCCTATGGCTACACCTTC	CASSQGTAYGYTF
TRBV27	TRBJ2-7	.	TRBD1	TGTGCCAGTCGTCGGACAGGGGGGTACGAGCAGTACTTC	CASRRTGGYEQYF
TRBV28	TRBJ2-3	.	.	TGTGCCAGCAGAGGACAGATCACAGATACGCAGTATTTT	CASRGQITDTQYF
TRBV7-8	TRBJ1-1	.	TRBD1	TGTGCCAGCAGCTGGTTGACAGGGCGAACTGAAGCTTTCTTT	CASSWLTGRTEAFF
TRBV28	TRBJ2-3	.	.	TGTGCCAGCAGTCCCCGGACTAGCACAGATACGCAGTATTTT	CASSPRTSTDTQYF
TRBV10-3	TRBJ1-2	.	TRBD1	TGTGCCATCAGTGAGGGGCAGGGGGCCTATGGCTACACCTTC	CAISEGQGAYGYTF
TRBV5-1	TRBJ2-5	.	TRBD1	TGCGCCAGCAGATGGGGACAGGGACAAGAGACCCAGTACTTC	CASRWGQGQETQYF
TRBV5-6	TRBJ1-2	.	.	TGTGCCAGCAGCTCCACCAGGGATTTTAACTATGGCTACACCTTC	CASSSTRDFNYGYTF
TRBV12-3/TRBV12-4	TRBJ1-2	.	.	TGTGCCAGCCATTCGGGGGGCTATGGCTACACCTTC	CASHSGGYGYTF
TRBV7-9	TRBJ1-1	.	TRBD1	TGTGCCGCTTCAGACAGGGGAGCGGAGTTCAACACTGAAGCTTTCTTT	CAASDRGAEFNTEAFF
TRBV19	TRBJ1-5	.	.	TGTGCCAGTACCCAGGGAAGTCTAGGCAATCAGCCCCAGCATTTT	CASTQGSLGNQPQHF
TRBV7-3	TRBJ1-4	.	TRBD1	TGTGCCAGCAGCCTGGACAGGGAGGGGAATGAAAAACTGTTTTTT	CASSLDREGNEKLFF
TRBV7-2	TRBJ2-3	once	.	TGTGCCAGCAGCCCTAGGAGCGGGTGGAGTACGCAGTATTTT	CASSPRSGWSTQYF
TRBV28	TRBJ2-7	.	TRBD2	TGTGCCAGCCATGGGGCTAGCGGGAGCCTATCCTACGAGCAGTACTTC	CASHGASGSLSYEQYF
TRBV28	TRBJ1-5	.	.	TGTGCCAGCAGTTTAGGAGGGGATGGCCAGCCCCAGCATTTT	CASSLGGDGQPQHF
TRBV19	TRBJ2-4	.	TRBD2	TGTGCCAGTAGCCCGACTAGCGTGAAAAACATTCAGTACTTC	CASSPTSVKNIQYF
TRBV11-2	TRBJ1-5	.	.	TGTGCCAGCAGCTTAGCGGCAGGCGCTTCCCAGCCCCAGCATTTT	CASSLAAGASQPQHF
TRBV15	TRBJ2-1	.	TRBD2	TGTGCCACCAGCAGAGATCCCCCTCGGCTAGCGGGAGGAGAGCAGTTCTTC	CATSRDPPRLAGGEQFF
TRBV6-2/TRBV6-3	TRBJ2-7	.	.	TGTGCCAGCAGTCAGCTCTACCGACAGCCCTACGAGCAGTACTTC	CASSQLYRQPYEQYF
TRBV5-1	TRBJ1-1	.	.	TGCGCCAGCAGCTTGTTAGAGTCGGGGGAATCTGAAGCTTTCTTT	CASSLLESGESEAFF
TRBV7-3	TRBJ2-6	once	.	TGTGCCAGCAGCTTAGGGATCTCAGGGGTCAACGTCCTGACTTTC	CASSLGISGVNVLTF
TRBV6-5	TRBJ1-5	.	.	TGTGCCAGCAGGAGGACAATTAATAGCAATCAGCCCCAGCATTTT	CASRRTINSNQPQHF
TRBV29-1	TRBJ1-2	.	.	TGCAGCGCTGTCTACCATAACTATGGCTACACCTTC	CSAVYHNYGYTF
TRBV4-3	TRBJ2-1	.	.	TGCGCCAGCAGCCCGACTTTTGACAGTCTACCCGATGAGCAGTTCTTC	CASSPTFDSLPDEQFF
TRBV3-1/TRBV3-2	TRBJ2-1	few	TRBD2	TGTGCCAGCAGCCAAGAGGGACTAGGCAACTCCTACAATGAGCAGTTCTTC	CASSQEGLGNSYNEQFF
TRBV28	TRBJ1-4	.	.	TGTGCCAGCAGCCGGCGGGGGGGGTGGAATGAAAAACTGTTTTTT	CASSRRGGWNEKLFF
TRBV7-9	TRBJ1-1	once	.	TGTGCCAGCAGCTTATTAGCAGGGAAGACTGAAGCTTTCTTT	CASSLLAGKTEAFF
TRBV2	TRBJ1-5	.	.	TGTGCCAGCAGCAGAGGGCAGTTCAATCAGCCCCAGCATTTT	CASSRGQFNQPQHF
TRBV5-8	TRBJ1-2	.	TRBD1	TGTGCCAGCAGCCGGGACAGGGCAGCCTATGGCTACACCTTC	CASSRDRAAYGYTF
TRBV5-1	TRBJ2-5	once	TRBD2	TGCGCCAGCAGAAACTCGACTAGCGGGAGAAGTCGAGAGACCCAGTACTTC	CASRNSTSGRSRETQYF
TRBV5-1	TRBJ1-1	.	.	TGCGCCAGCAGCTTCCTTGGTGGCGGTGGCACTGAAGCTTTCTTT	CASSFLGGGGTEAFF
TRBV5-4	TRBJ2-3	.	TRBD2	TGTGCCAGCAGCTTTCGACTAGCGTTAGGGGCCCCAGATACGCAGTATTTT	CASSFRLALGAPDTQYF
TRBV28	TRBJ2-5	.	.	TGTGCCAGCAGTTTCGATGCGGGCAGAATAGGGACCCAGTACTTC	CASSFDAGRIGTQYF
TRBV28	TRBJ1-1	.	.	TGTGCCAGCGGGGCGAACACTGAAGCTTTCTTT	CASGANTEAFF
TRBV7-2	TRBJ1-3	.	.	TGTGCCAGCAGCCGCGACAGTTCTTTTGGAAACACCATATATTTT	CASSRDSSFGNTIYF